This is a list of T cell receptor beta chains from one sample in a study of blood T cell repertoires in COVID-19. TCRdb's table, derived via immunoSEQ multiplex PCR, lists solely in-frame clones and lacks some. The sample has about 140,000 clones; over 75% are singletons. Sequencing was carried out using peripheral blood. These TCRs come from a woman aged 50 to 60 with acute or convalescent COVID-19. Both conserved end residues are part of each CDR3. Fields, in order: J gene, V gene, D gene, clone size, CDR3 protein, CDR3 DNA. A D gene is named only where the DNA matches it firmly. Expanded clones get a size class; other rows say once, few or many, or leave the size out.

>TRBJ2-4|TRBV27|TRBD1|.
CARTRDRVPPIAKNIQYF
TGTGCCAGGACCCGGGACAGGGTACCCCCTATAGCCAAAAACATTCAGTACTTC
>TRBJ2-7|TRBV12-3/TRBV12-4|TRBD1|few
CASSLTGAYEQYF
TGTGCCAGCAGTCTGACAGGGGCCTACGAGCAGTACTTC
>TRBJ2-7|TRBV6-6|.|.
CASGGTHGREEYF
TGTGCCAGCGGCGGGACCCACGGTCGCGAGGAGTACTTC
>TRBJ1-1|TRBV5-6|.|.
CASSLLGRVEMNTEAFF
TGTGCCAGCAGCTTGCTCGGCCGGGTCGAAATGAACACTGAAGCTTTCTTT
>TRBJ2-7|TRBV13|.|.
CASSLGGDSYEQYF
TGTGCCAGCAGCTTAGGGGGCGACTCCTACGAGCAGTACTTC
>TRBJ2-3|TRBV10-1|.|.
CASSSSLGLDTQYF
TGCGCCAGCAGTTCAAGCCTAGGTTTAGATACGCAGTATTTT
>TRBJ2-7|TRBV2|.|.
CASSRVRTGEQYF
TGTGCCAGCAGTCGCGTCAGGACTGGTGAGCAGTACTTC
>TRBJ2-1|TRBV13|.|.
CASSSGTLYNEQFF
TGTGCCAGCAGCTCCGGGACTCTCTACAATGAGCAGTTCTTC
>TRBJ2-1|TRBV7-2|TRBD2|.
CASSLEAGPYNEQFF
TGTGCCAGCAGCTTAGAAGCGGGACCTTACAATGAGCAGTTCTTC
>TRBJ1-2|TRBV25-1|TRBD1|.
CASRRTGGEVNGYTF
TGTGCCAGCAGGAGAACAGGGGGCGAAGTTAATGGCTACACCTTC
>TRBJ2-7|TRBV4-1|TRBD1|.
CASSHPGQAIYEQYF
TGCGCCAGCAGCCACCCGGGACAGGCGATCTACGAGCAGTACTTC
>TRBJ1-5|TRBV6-5|TRBD1|.
CASGQVYSNQPQHF
TGTGCCAGCGGACAGGTCTATAGCAATCAGCCCCAGCATTTT
>TRBJ1-1|TRBV10-3|.|.
CAISQGPGNTEAFF
TGTGCCATCTCCCAGGGCCCAGGGAACACTGAAGCTTTCTTT
>TRBJ2-7|TRBV9|.|.
CASSVGPLESYEQYF
TGTGCCAGCAGCGTAGGCCCCCTGGAGAGCTACGAGCAGTACTTC
>TRBJ2-7|TRBV10-2|.|.
CASSSTPGVSYEQYF
TGCGCCAGCAGTAGCACCCCGGGGGTCTCCTACGAGCAGTACTTC
>TRBJ2-7|TRBV11-2|.|.
CASSLMRQRNYEQYF
TGTGCCAGCAGCTTAATGAGGCAGCGGAACTACGAGCAGTACTTC
>TRBJ1-2|TRBV5-1|.|once
CASSLPGYGYTF
TGCGCCAGCAGCCTGCCGGGGTACGGCTACACCTTC
>TRBJ1-2|TRBV7-3|TRBD1|.
CASSLQGGHGYTF
TGTGCCAGCAGCTTACAGGGGGGCCATGGCTACACCTTC
>TRBJ1-6|TRBV25-1|.|.
CASSFPESNSPLHF
TGTGCCAGCAGTTTTCCGGAGAGCAATTCACCCCTCCACTTT
>TRBJ1-1|TRBV27|.|.
CASRGAWTGRTVHEAFF
TGTGCCAGCAGGGGGGCTTGGACGGGACGCACAGTCCATGAAGCTTTCTTT
>TRBJ1-2|TRBV5-8|TRBD1|.
CASSAFTGGGYGYTF
TGTGCCAGCAGCGCTTTCACAGGGGGCGGATATGGCTACACCTTC
>TRBJ2-5|TRBV6-5|.|.
CASIRGMYQETQYF
TGTGCCAGCATTCGCGGGATGTACCAAGAGACCCAGTACTTC
>TRBJ1-5|TRBV18|TRBD1|.
CASSGTGGQPQHF
TGTGCCAGCTCCGGGACAGGTGGGCAGCCCCAGCATTTT
>TRBJ2-1|TRBV5-4|.|.
CASSLSGSSYNEQFF
TGTGCCAGCAGCTTGTCCGGGAGCTCCTACAATGAGCAGTTCTTC
>TRBJ2-1|TRBV5-6|TRBD2|.
CASSLFAGGIYNEQFF
TGTGCCAGCAGCTTGTTTGCGGGGGGGATCTACAATGAGCAGTTCTTC
>TRBJ2-3|TRBV7-9|.|.
CASSQTSGIFADTQYF
TGTGCCAGCAGCCAAACTTCAGGTATTTTCGCAGATACGCAGTATTTT
>TRBJ1-5|TRBV6-5|.|.
CASKLTNSNQPQHF
TGTGCCAGCAAACTGACAAATAGCAATCAGCCCCAGCATTTT
>TRBJ1-1|TRBV7-2|TRBD1|.
CASSLWGTAGSTEAFF
TGTGCCAGCAGCTTATGGGGGACAGCTGGGAGCACTGAAGCTTTCTTT
>TRBJ1-6|TRBV18|.|.
CASSPTGGARDNSPLHF
TGTGCCAGCTCGCCAACCGGGGGGGCAAGGGATAATTCACCCCTCCACTTT
>TRBJ2-5|TRBV9|TRBD2|.
CASSVAPSGIQETQYF
TGTGCCAGCAGCGTAGCTCCTAGCGGGATCCAGGAGACCCAGTACTTC
>TRBJ1-2|TRBV3-1/TRBV3-2|TRBD1|once
CASSQAGDRGNGYTF
TGTGCCAGCAGCCAAGCCGGGGACAGGGGTAATGGCTACACCTTC
>TRBJ2-1|TRBV7-2|TRBD2|.
CASSLEGSAGPYNEQFF
TGTGCCAGCAGCTTAGAAGGGTCAGCGGGACCCTACAATGAGCAGTTCTTC
>TRBJ2-1|TRBV14|.|.
CASSPLLGINEQFF
TGTGCCAGCAGCCCACTACTGGGTATCAATGAGCAGTTCTTC
>TRBJ2-3|TRBV18|TRBD2|.
CASSHETSVEQYF
TGTGCCAGCTCACATGAGACTAGCGTCGAGCAGTATTTT
>TRBJ1-1|TRBV10-3|TRBD1|.
CATTKQGATEAFF
TGTGCCACCACAAAACAGGGGGCCACTGAAGCTTTCTTT
>TRBJ1-5|TRBV19|TRBD1|.
CASETGRGLNQPQHF
TGTGCCAGTGAGACCGGCAGGGGGCTCAATCAGCCCCAGCATTTT